This entry describes one TCR beta chain. The data derive from a study of blood T cell repertoires in COVID-19. V dropped 4 bases and J dropped 5; count of bases not matched to a gene: 10. This CDR3 region has 16 residues. CDR1 and CDR2 from the germline V gene are SGHRS and YFSETQ. Clones were sequenced by immunoSEQ multiplex PCR, and TCRdb holds only the in-frame ones, with some missing. The sample lists about 170,000 clones; approximately 84% were seen once. Donors in Cohort 3 counted as recovered after two negative PCRs, clearance, or symptom resolution. This receptor was obtained from a man aged 45-60 years who had recovered from COVID-19. The chain uses TRBV5-1 and TRBJ1-1, with 11 bases fitting TRBD1. Sequenced sample: PBMCs or T cells enriched from blood (not recorded which). The CDR3 coding sequence is TGCGCCAGCAGCCTACGCTCCGGGACAGGGGGGACTGAAGCTTTCTTT. It encodes CASSLRSGTGGTEAFF.